A single sample gave rise to the 21 T cell receptor beta chains below, sequenced in a study of blood T cell repertoires in COVID-19. Generated by immunoSEQ multiplex PCR, the TCRdb table keeps only in-frame clones and is missing some. The table lists under 250,000 clones, about 89% of them singletons. The specimen sequenced was peripheral blood. The receptors come from a woman aged 55-69 years who had recovered from COVID-19.

V gene TRBV9 combines with J gene TRBJ1-6; TRBD1 matches at 7 bases. The CDR3 sequence is 15 residues long. After removal of 3 bases from V and 7 bases from J, the junction contained 7 bases not matched to a gene. Germline V gives CDR1 SGDLS, CDR2 YYNGEE. DNA of the CDR3: TGTGCCAGCAGCGAAACCGGGACAGAAAATTCACCCCTCCACTTT. It encodes CASSETGTENSPLHF.

The chain has TRBV28 and TRBJ2-7; 8 nucleotides line up with TRBD1. This CDR3 has 16 residues. Per germline, CDR1 MDHEN and CDR2 SYDVKM. V shed 7 bases and J 1 base; nucleotides not matched to a gene: 12. The CDR3 sequence is CASIGQGSSGSYEQYF. CDR3 in DNA: TGTGCCAGCATCGGACAGGGAAGTTCGGGGTCCTACGAGCAGTACTTC.

The chain has TRBV20-1 and TRBJ2-6; 7 bases align to TRBD1. J lost 4 bases, V lost 3 bases, and 6 bases had no gene match. Germline V CDR1 and CDR2: DFQATT, SNEGSKA (reference sequence). The CDR3 covers 15 residues. The CDR3 protein is CSASLTGVGANVLTF. The CDR3 DNA is TGCAGTGCTAGTTTAACAGGGGTGGGGGCCAACGTCCTGACTTTC.

This chain connects TRBV9 to TRBJ1-4; D not certain. CDR1 and CDR2 from the germline V gene are SGDLS and YYNGEE. This CDR3 spans 23 amino acids. V lost 0 bases, J lost 7 bases, and 37 bases lay in between. The CDR3 nucleotides read TGTGCCAGCAGCGTAGGGCTGGGAAAGACGGTAGACCCGAAGGATGGGAGCCCTGAAAAACTGTTTTTT. Translated, it gives CASSVGLGKTVDPKDGSPEKLFF.

The chain is built from TRBV5-1 and TRBJ2-5; 7 bases line up with TRBD2. Germline V gene data show CDR1 as SGHRS and CDR2 as YFSETQ. J lost 2 bases, V lost 3 bases, and 19 bases had no gene match. This CDR3 is built from 19 residues. The CDR3 DNA is TGCGCCAGCAGCTACCCGGACTCCTACGGGGGAGGGAAACAAGAGACCCAGTACTTC. This gives the protein CASSYPDSYGGGKQETQYF.

This chain uses TRBV28 with TRBJ2-2, with TRBD2 matching 9 bases. With 2 bases clipped from V and 6 bases from J, the junction kept 4 bases outside the gene matches. Per the germline V gene, CDR1 is MDHEN and CDR2 is SYDVKM. The CDR3 runs 15 residues. In DNA, the CDR3 is TGTGCCAGCAGTTTAAAGCGGGGGGAGGCCGGGGAGCTGTTTTTT. This codes for CASSLKRGEAGELFF.

The chain recombines TRBV4-3 with TRBJ2-1; 9 bases are a match to TRBD2. Germline CDR1 is LGHNA and CDR2 is YSLEER. The CDR3 has 15 amino acids. V trimming: 3 bases; J trimming: 5 bases; junction bases outside the gene matches: 5. The CDR3 loop is CASSQERGVHNEQFF. The CDR3 DNA is TGCGCCAGCAGCCAGGAGCGGGGGGTACACAATGAGCAGTTCTTC.

The genes are TRBV13 and TRBJ1-2; D is unclear. The CDR3 extends over 16 amino acids. Germline CDR1 reads PRHDT; CDR2 reads FYEKMQ (reference sequence). Trimming took 2 bases from V and 2 from J, leaving 15 bases between them. The CDR3 DNA reads TGTGCCAGCAGCTTAAGGGCCCTAGGAGGGAACTATGGCTACACCTTC. Its protein is CASSLRALGGNYGYTF.

The V and J genes are TRBV19 and TRBJ2-7; 7 nucleotides match TRBD1. Losses at the gene ends were 3 bases for V and 4 bases for J; bases not matched to a gene: 9. In germline, CDR1 is LNHDA, CDR2 SQIVND (reference sequence). The CDR3 length is 15 residues. Here the CDR3 reads CASSIFGTERYEQYF. CDR3 nucleotide sequence: TGTGCCAGTAGTATTTTTGGGACAGAAAGGTACGAGCAGTACTTC.

The chain employs TRBV9 and TRBJ1-2; 8 bases are a match to TRBD1. The CDR3 totals 15 residues. Germline V CDR1 and CDR2: SGDLS, YYNGEE. Trimming removed 3 bases from V and 4 bases from J; junction bases left unmatched: 8. CDR3 nucleotide sequence: TGTGCCAGCAGCGACGGACAGGGTAGTATCTATGGCTACACCTTC. It codes for CASSDGQGSIYGYTF. Complete variable domain (other parts from reference TRBV9 and TRBJ1-2): DSGVTQTPKHLITATGQRVTLRCSPRSGDLSVYWYQQSLDQGLQFLIQYYNGEERAKGNILERFSAQQFPDLHSELNLSSLELGDSALYFCASSDGQGSIYGYTFGSGTRLTVV.

The chain links TRBV9 to TRBJ2-3; tentative D call: TRBD2 (5 bases). This CDR3 has 13 amino acids. In germline, CDR1 is SGDLS, CDR2 YYNGEE. V lost 3 bases to trimming and J lost 8 bases, with 13 bases between them. The chain's CDR3 is CASSASPEGTQYF. DNA of the CDR3: TGTGCCAGCAGCGCTAGTCCCGAGGGTACGCAGTATTTT.

V and J are TRBV18 and TRBJ1-6, with no clear D. Per the germline V gene, CDR1 is KGHSH and CDR2 is LQKENI. V lost 3 bases and J 6 bases, leaving 21 bases between the germline ends. The CDR3 runs to 18 residues. The CDR3 DNA sequence: TGTGCCAGCTCACCCCCGGCGGCCGGCTCCTTTGGTAATTCACCCCTCCACTTT. It specifies CASSPPAAGSFGNSPLHF.

V usage is TRBV5-1 and J usage is TRBJ2-7, with TRBD1 identical over 9 bases. Unmatched junction bases numbered 9, after V lost 3 bases and J lost 2 bases. Germline loops: CDR1 SGHRS, CDR2 YFSETQ. The CDR3 is made up of 16 amino acids. The CDR3 region has the DNA TGCGCCAGCAGCTGGACCGGGGGACAGGGAACCTACGAGCAGTACTTC. Translated: CASSWTGGQGTYEQYF. Drawing the rest from reference TRBV5-1 and TRBJ2-7, the complete variable domain is KAGVTQTPRYLIKTRGQQVTLSCSPISGHRSVSWYQQTPGQGLQFLFEYFSETQRNKGNFPGRFSGRQFSNSRSEMNVSTLELGDSALYLCASSWTGGQGTYEQYFGPGTRLTVT.

V usage is TRBV28 and J usage is TRBJ1-3, with D unclear. Trimming removed 6 bases from V and 5 bases from J, with 5 bases in between. This CDR3 has 11 amino acids. Germline V CDR1 and CDR2: MDHEN, SYDVKM. DNA for the CDR3: TGTGCCAGCAGCAGGAGAAACACCATATATTTT. Amino acids: CASSRRNTIYF.

CDR3 amino acids: CASSFGLAEPYEQYF. DNA of the CDR3: TGTGCCAGCAGCTTCGGACTAGCGGAACCCTACGAGCAGTACTTC. The chain combines TRBV9 with TRBJ2-7; 10 nucleotides agree with TRBD2. The V gene's germline CDR1 is SGDLS and CDR2 YYNGEE. The CDR3 is 15 residues long. J gave up 2 bases and V 4 bases, and 6 bases lay outside the gene matches.

The chain combines TRBV28 with TRBJ1-3; 8 bases are shared with TRBD1. The CDR3 extends over 15 amino acids. The germline CDR1 and CDR2 sequences are MDHEN and SYDVKM. The V segment lost 3 bases and the J segment 7 bases; nucleotides outside the gene matches: 8. This CDR3 reads CASSFPGRGLNTIYF. CDR3 DNA: TGTGCCAGCAGTTTCCCCGGCAGGGGGCTGAACACCATATATTTT.

The chain has TRBV7-2 and TRBJ1-1; D remains ambiguous. The V gene lost 2 bases and the J gene lost 5 bases, with 12 bases spanning the gap. Germline CDR1 SGHTA, CDR2 FQGNSA. The CDR3 loop spans 14 amino acids. As DNA, the CDR3 is TGTGCCAGCAGCTTAAAAAGGAGCGTGACTGAAGCTTTCTTT. It encodes CASSLKRSVTEAFF.

The chain recombines TRBV4-1 with TRBJ1-5, with 7 positions matching TRBD1. The CDR3 is 15 residues long. The germline V gene encodes CDR1 MGHRA and CDR2 YSYEKL. V shed 1 base, J shed 11 bases, and the junction held 11 bases outside the gene matches. CDR3 nucleotides: TGCGCCAGCAGCCAAGTTGTGGGTTGGCAGGGGGCCCAGCATTTT. Translating it yields CASSQVVGWQGAQHF.

The V and J genes are TRBV19 and TRBJ2-4; 8 bases match TRBD1. The CDR3 is made up of 14 amino acids. CDR1 and CDR2 from the germline V gene are LNHDA and SQIVND (reference sequence). With V trimmed by 1 base and J by 8 bases, 4 bases remained unmatched. This CDR3 is CASSIGRGPDIQYF. The CDR3, as DNA: TGTGCCAGTAGTATAGGCAGGGGGCCGGACATTCAGTACTTC.

This chain uses TRBV5-1 with TRBJ1-2, with unresolved D. Deletions cut 4 bases from V and 6 bases from J, with 10 bases between. The CDR3 is made up of 12 amino acids. Germline CDR1 is SGHRS and CDR2 is YFSETQ. CDR3 nucleotides: TGCGCCAGCAGCGATACAGAGAATGGCTACACCTTC. Its translation: CASSDTENGYTF.

The chain has TRBV2 and TRBJ1-5; tentatively, D is TRBD1 (5 bases). CDR1 and CDR2 from the germline V gene are SNHLY and FYNNEI. The CDR3 spans 14 residues. Trimming took 5 bases from V and 6 from J, leaving 14 bases between them. The DNA for the CDR3 is TGTGCCAGCAGTCCCGGACATCAGGGTCAGCCCCAGCATTTT. The encoded protein is CASSPGHQGQPQHF.